Listed here are 26 T cell receptor beta chains from one sample, sequenced in a study of blood T cell repertoires in COVID-19. Sequenced by immunoSEQ multiplex PCR; TCRdb stores in-frame clones only, minus some. The table records 25,000 to 30,000 clones, roughly 89% of them present only once. Sequencing input: peripheral blood. These receptors came from a human donor in a cohort sampled during active COVID-19.

The rearrangement links TRBV5-1 to TRBJ2-1, with D possibly matching TRBD1 (6 bases). In germline, CDR1 is SGHRS, CDR2 YFSETQ. V was cut by 6 bases and J by 0 bases, with 13 bases left in between. The CDR3 runs to 15 residues. The CDR3 loop reads CASNPGASSYNEQFF. In DNA form, the CDR3 reads TGCGCCAGCAACCCAGGGGCGAGCTCCTACAATGAGCAGTTCTTC.

The chain is built from TRBV6-6 and TRBJ1-2; D unclear. The V end was cut by 5 bases, the J end by 4 bases, with 17 bases between. The CDR3 is 15 amino acids. Germline CDR1 reads MNHNY; CDR2 reads SVGAGI (reference sequence). CDR3 residues: CASSAGSSGIYGYTF. CDR3 nucleotide sequence: TGTGCCAGCAGTGCCGGATCTTCAGGAATCTATGGCTACACCTTC.

V usage is TRBV6-5 and J usage is TRBJ1-6, with a tentative D call TRBD1 (6 bases). Germline V CDR1 and CDR2: MNHEY, SVGAGI. V was shortened by 6 bases and J by 7 bases, with 13 bases between the two germline ends. The CDR3 contains 14 residues. Written as DNA, the CDR3 is TGTGCCAGCAGATGGGGGCAGGGAAATTCACCCCTCCACTTT. Protein product: CASRWGQGNSPLHF.

The chain is built from TRBV6-1 and TRBJ1-2; D is unclear. The CDR3 contains 16 residues. Trimming took off 0 bases at V and 2 bases at J, with 13 bases between the two ends. The germline V gene encodes CDR1 MNHNS and CDR2 SASEGT. The CDR3 is CASSEAGLILNYGYTF. For the CDR3, the DNA is TGTGCCAGCAGTGAAGCGGGCCTGATCCTCAACTATGGCTACACCTTC.

The chain employs TRBV7-9 and TRBJ1-4; TRBD1 is a possible D gene (6 bases). This CDR3 comprises 14 residues. CDR1 is SEHNR, CDR2 FQNEAQ, per germline (reference sequence). V was trimmed by 4 bases and J by 6 bases, leaving 12 bases between them. CDR3 residues: CASSSGYRDEKLFF. The CDR3 region has the DNA TGTGCCAGCAGCTCCGGATACAGGGATGAAAAACTGTTTTTT.

The chain carries TRBV6-5 and TRBJ2-2; D remains ambiguous. Germline CDR1 MNHEY, CDR2 SVGAGI. The CDR3 covers 13 residues. V shed 6 bases and J shed 1 base, with 6 bases lying between them. The CDR3 bases are TGTGCCAGCAGGAACGGGAACACCGGGGAGCTGTTTTTT. Its protein product is CASRNGNTGELFF.

The V and J genes are TRBV5-4 and TRBJ2-1, with a possible D match to TRBD2 (7 bases). This CDR3 region has 14 residues. The germline CDR1 and CDR2 sequences are SGHNT and YYREEE (reference sequence). Trimming removed 2 bases from V and 9 bases from J, with 15 bases in between. The CDR3 region is CASSFGGPLVEQFF. For the CDR3, the DNA is TGTGCCAGCAGCTTCGGGGGGCCCCTGGTTGAGCAGTTCTTC.

This clone was seen a handful of times. This chain links TRBV3-1 (or the pseudogene TRBV3-2) with TRBJ2-3, with unresolved D. Trimming left V 6 bases short and J 5 bases short, with 9 bases between. This CDR3 is built from 12 residues. Germline-derived CDR1 and CDR2 are LGHDT and YNNKEL (reference sequence). The CDR3 DNA follows: TGTGCCAGCAGTCCGATCGGAGATACGCAGTATTTT. Encoded protein: CASSPIGDTQYF.

This sequence joins TRBV18 and TRBJ1-4, with 7 bases matching TRBD1. After removal of 5 bases from V and 4 bases from J, the junction contained 7 bases not matched to a gene. Germline loops: CDR1 KGHSH, CDR2 LQKENI. CDR3 length: 15 residues. This chain's CDR3 is CASSFSGTVNEKLFF. Written as DNA, the CDR3 is TGTGCCAGCTCATTCTCGGGGACAGTTAATGAAAAACTGTTTTTT.

The J gene is TRBJ1-1, the V gene TRBV2, with 10 bases that match TRBD1. The germline CDR1 and CDR2 sequences are SNHLY and FYNNEI. The CDR3 runs to 14 residues. After removal of 6 bases from V and 5 bases from J, the junction contained 6 bases not matched to a gene. CDR3 DNA sequence: TGTGCCAGCAGGAGGGGACAGGGGTCAACTGAAGCTTTCTTT. Translation: CASRRGQGSTEAFF.

This rearrangement joins TRBV5-1 to TRBJ2-3; 9 nucleotides agree with TRBD1. V dropped 4 bases and J dropped 3; count of bases not matched to a gene: 6. CDR1 and CDR2 from the germline V gene are SGHRS and YFSETQ. The CDR3 totals 15 residues. The CDR3 bases are TGCGCCAGCAGCCTCGGGGACAGGGTTACAGATACGCAGTATTTT. Its translation: CASSLGDRVTDTQYF. Complete variable domain (other parts from reference TRBV5-1 and TRBJ2-3): KAGVTQTPRYLIKTRGQQVTLSCSPISGHRSVSWYQQTPGQGLQFLFEYFSETQRNKGNFPGRFSGRQFSNSRSEMNVSTLELGDSALYLCASSLGDRVTDTQYFGPGTRLTVL.

V gene TRBV6-5 combines with J gene TRBJ2-7; weak D call: TRBD2 (5 bases). CDR1 and CDR2 from the germline V gene are MNHEY and SVGAGI. The CDR3 totals 14 residues. Trimming pared 6 bases from V and 2 bases from J, leaving 14 bases between. The CDR3 spells CASRRAYRAYEQYF. CDR3 DNA sequence: TGTGCCAGCAGGAGGGCCTACCGAGCCTACGAGCAGTACTTC.

This clone was counted a few times. J is TRBJ1-1 and V is TRBV20-1; 9 nucleotides align to TRBD1. V shed 3 bases and J 3 bases; nucleotides not matched to a gene: 5. Germline CDR1 reads DFQATT; CDR2 reads SNEGSKA (reference sequence). This CDR3 spans 14 amino acids. DNA for the CDR3: TGCAGTGCTAGTAACAGGGGGCGAGACACTGAAGCTTTCTTT. Amino acid sequence: CSASNRGRDTEAFF.

The chain combines TRBV10-2 with TRBJ2-3; 8 bases match TRBD2. The CDR3 has 16 amino acids. Germline CDR1 WSHSY, CDR2 SAAADI. V lost 1 base and J lost 1; bases outside the gene matches: 4. The CDR3 loop reads CASSEFSSGGTDTQYF. The CDR3 DNA reads TGCGCCAGCAGTGAGTTTAGTAGCGGGGGCACAGATACGCAGTATTTT.

This chain uses TRBV7-9 with TRBJ1-5, with TRBD1 identical over 10 bases. The V and J ends lost 8 bases and 5 bases, in that order; junction bases with no gene match: 6. This CDR3 has 14 residues. From germline, CDR1 is SEHNR and CDR2 FQNEAQ (reference sequence). CDR3 nucleotide sequence: TGTGCCAGCGCCCCTGGGACAGGGGATCAGCCCCAGCATTTT. This sequence encodes CASAPGTGDQPQHF.

J is TRBJ1-6 and V is TRBV6-5; no clear D. The CDR3 totals 15 residues. Trimming took 6 bases from V and 9 from J, leaving 18 bases between them. Germline-derived CDR1 and CDR2 are MNHEY and SVGAGI. In nucleotides, the CDR3 is TGTGCCAGCAGCCTTGGGTCCCCCCAGCGTTCACCCCTCCACTTT. Protein: CASSLGSPQRSPLHF.

This clone has only a few counts. V is TRBV5-1 and J is TRBJ1-1, with a possible D match to TRBD1 (6 bases). Germline CDR1 reads SGHRS; CDR2 reads YFSETQ. Between the trimmed V and J ends, which lost 4 bases and 1 base, there was a span of 8 bases. The CDR3 is 13 amino acids. The chain's CDR3 is CASSATGNTEAFF. CDR3 nucleotides: TGCGCCAGCAGCGCGACAGGGAACACTGAAGCTTTCTTT.

This chain connects TRBV7-2 to TRBJ2-1; 8 nucleotides match TRBD1. The CDR3 consists of 13 residues. Germline loops: CDR1 SGHTA, CDR2 FQGNSA. Losses at the gene ends were 3 bases for V and 5 bases for J; bases not matched to a gene: 0. CDR3 sequence reads: CASSLGQDNEQFF. CDR3 DNA: TGTGCCAGCAGCTTGGGACAGGACAATGAGCAGTTCTTC.

The chain joins TRBV11-3 to TRBJ1-6, with D uncertain. The CDR3 spans 13 residues. Germline V gene sequence: CDR1 SGHNT, CDR2 YENEEA. With 6 bases removed from V and 9 bases from J, the gap between germline ends came to 12 bases. The CDR3, as DNA: TGTGCCAGCAGTATGGGGAGAGGTTCACCCCTCCACTTT. Encoded protein: CASSMGRGSPLHF.

The gene calls are TRBV6-6 and TRBJ2-7; possible D gene TRBD2, 5 bases. The CDR3 has 11 amino acids. Germline V gene data show CDR1 as MNHNY and CDR2 as SVGAGI (reference sequence). With 8 bases removed from V and 3 bases from J, the gap between germline ends came to 8 bases. CDR3 region: CASGLFYEQYF. The CDR3 DNA sequence: TGTGCCAGCGGACTCTTCTACGAGCAGTACTTC.

The chain couples TRBV28 to TRBJ2-4; a possible D gene is TRBD2 (7 bases). Looked up from germline, CDR1 is MDHEN and CDR2 is SYDVKM. The CDR3 spans 16 residues. Trimming took off 5 bases at V and 1 base at J, with 15 bases between the two ends. The CDR3 sequence: CASSPGGGLAKNIQYF. CDR3 nucleotide sequence: TGTGCCAGCAGTCCGGGCGGGGGCTTGGCCAAAAACATTCAGTACTTC.

V gene TRBV6-5 combines with J gene TRBJ1-4; the D is unclear. With 6 bases removed from V and 6 bases from J, the gap between germline ends came to 11 bases. This CDR3 is 13 amino acids long. Germline V lookup: CDR1 MNHEY, CDR2 SVGAGI. CDR3 in DNA: TGTGCCAGCAGGGTGACCGGGGATGAAAAACTGTTTTTT. Its translation is CASRVTGDEKLFF.

The J gene is TRBJ2-1, the V gene TRBV5-1, with 13 positions matching TRBD2. The germline CDR1 and CDR2 sequences are SGHRS and YFSETQ. The CDR3 is 17 amino acids. The J segment lost 7 bases and the V segment lost 4 bases, leaving 11 bases of the junction unmatched. The CDR3 here is CASSVRLAGGAGNEQFF. CDR3 nucleotide sequence: TGCGCCAGCAGCGTCAGACTAGCGGGGGGCGCAGGGAATGAGCAGTTCTTC. Combining the CDR3 with reference TRBV5-1 and TRBJ2-1 gives the whole variable domain KAGVTQTPRYLIKTRGQQVTLSCSPISGHRSVSWYQQTPGQGLQFLFEYFSETQRNKGNFPGRFSGRQFSNSRSEMNVSTLELGDSALYLCASSVRLAGGAGNEQFFGPGTRLTVL.

The chain joins TRBV29-1 to TRBJ2-5, with 9 bases fitting TRBD1. This CDR3 comprises 13 residues. Germline V gene lookup returns CDR1 SQVTM and CDR2 ANQGSEA. V lost 5 bases to trimming and J lost 4 bases; unmatched junction nucleotides: 5. This CDR3 is CSVLQGAGETQYF. The CDR3 DNA reads TGCAGCGTTCTACAGGGGGCAGGAGAGACCCAGTACTTC.

The rearrangement links TRBV19 to TRBJ2-1; 8 positions agree with TRBD2. Per germline, CDR1 LNHDA and CDR2 SQIVND (reference sequence). V dropped 6 bases and J dropped 1; count of bases not matched to a gene: 2. This CDR3 is built from 14 residues. The CDR3: CASRGLGSYNEQFF. The CDR3 region has the DNA TGTGCCAGTAGGGGACTAGGGTCCTACAATGAGCAGTTCTTC.

The chain combines TRBV30 with TRBJ1-6, with D tentatively TRBD1 (5 bases). Trimming pared 2 bases from V and 5 bases from J, leaving 10 bases between. There are 14 residues in the CDR3. Germline V gives CDR1 GTSNPN, CDR2 SVGIG (reference sequence). For the CDR3, the DNA is TGTGCCTGGAGTAAGGGGCAGGATAATTCACCCCTCCACTTT. Amino acids: CAWSKGQDNSPLHF.